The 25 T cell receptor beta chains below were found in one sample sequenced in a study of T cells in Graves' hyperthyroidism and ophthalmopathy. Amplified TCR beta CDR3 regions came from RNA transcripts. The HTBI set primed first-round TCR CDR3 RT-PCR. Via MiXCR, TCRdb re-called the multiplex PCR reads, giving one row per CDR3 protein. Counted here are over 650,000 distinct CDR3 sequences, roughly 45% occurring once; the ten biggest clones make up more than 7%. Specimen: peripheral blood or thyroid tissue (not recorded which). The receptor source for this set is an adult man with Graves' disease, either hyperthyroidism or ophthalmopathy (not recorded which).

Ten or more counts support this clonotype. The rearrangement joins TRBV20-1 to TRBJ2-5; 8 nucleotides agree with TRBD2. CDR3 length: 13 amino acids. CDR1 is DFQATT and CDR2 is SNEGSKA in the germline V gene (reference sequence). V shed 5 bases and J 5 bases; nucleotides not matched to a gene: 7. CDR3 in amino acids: CSARAGGEETQYF. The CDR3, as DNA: TGCAGTGCTCGCGCGGGGGGCGAGGAGACCCAGTACTTC.

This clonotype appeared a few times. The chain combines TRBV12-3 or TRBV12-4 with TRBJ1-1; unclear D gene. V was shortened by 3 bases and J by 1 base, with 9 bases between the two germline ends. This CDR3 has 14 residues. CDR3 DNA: TGTGCCAGCAGTTTGTCGAAGGGGAACACTGAAGCTTTCTTT. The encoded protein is CASSLSKGNTEAFF.

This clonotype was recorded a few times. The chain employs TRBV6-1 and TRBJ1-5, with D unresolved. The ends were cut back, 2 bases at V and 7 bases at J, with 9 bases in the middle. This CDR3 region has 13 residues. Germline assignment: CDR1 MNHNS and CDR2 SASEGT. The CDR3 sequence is CASSELTGQPQHF. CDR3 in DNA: TGTGCCAGCAGTGAATTGACCGGACAGCCCCAGCATTTT.

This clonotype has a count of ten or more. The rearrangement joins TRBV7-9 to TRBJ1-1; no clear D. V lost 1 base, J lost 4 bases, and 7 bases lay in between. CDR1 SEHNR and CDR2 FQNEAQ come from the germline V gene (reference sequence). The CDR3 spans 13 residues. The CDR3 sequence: CASSLGVITEAFF. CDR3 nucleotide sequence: TGTGCCAGCAGCTTAGGCGTCATCACTGAAGCTTTCTTT.

This CDR3 is CASSETGGSYEQYF. As DNA, the CDR3 is TGTGCCAGCAGTGAGACAGGGGGCTCCTACGAGCAGTACTTC. V and J are TRBV2 and TRBJ2-7; 9 bases line up with TRBD1. The CDR3 runs 14 residues. Trimming took 3 bases from V and 0 from J; bases not matched to a gene: 0. CDR1 SNHLY and CDR2 FYNNEI come from the germline V gene.

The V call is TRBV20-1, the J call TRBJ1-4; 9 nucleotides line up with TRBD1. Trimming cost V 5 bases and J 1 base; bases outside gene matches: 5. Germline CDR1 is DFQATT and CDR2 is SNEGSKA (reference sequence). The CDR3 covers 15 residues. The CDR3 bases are TGCAGTGCTGCTATGACAGGGGGAACTAATGAAAAACTGTTTTTT. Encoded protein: CSAAMTGGTNEKLFF.

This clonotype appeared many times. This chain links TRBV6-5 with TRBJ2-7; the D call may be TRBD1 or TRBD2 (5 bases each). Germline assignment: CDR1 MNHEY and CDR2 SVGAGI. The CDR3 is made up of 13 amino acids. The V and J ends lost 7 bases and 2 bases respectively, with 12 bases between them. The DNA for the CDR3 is TGTGCCAGCATGCAGCAGGGAGCCTACGAGCAGTACTTC. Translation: CASMQQGAYEQYF.

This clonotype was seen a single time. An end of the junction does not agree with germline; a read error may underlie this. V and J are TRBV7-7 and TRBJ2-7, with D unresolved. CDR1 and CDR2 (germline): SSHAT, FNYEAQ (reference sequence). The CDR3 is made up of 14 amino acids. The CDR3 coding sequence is TGTGCTAGCAGCTTAGATCCGCTGGTGTACGAGCAGTACTTC. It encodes CASSLDPLVYEQYF. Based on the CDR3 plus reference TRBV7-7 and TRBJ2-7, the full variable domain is GAGVSQSPRYKVTKRGQDVTLRCDPISSHATLYWYQQALGQGPEFLTYFNYEAQPDKSGLPSDRFSAERPEGSISTLTIQRTEQRDSAMYRCASSLDPLVYEQYFGPGTRLTVT.

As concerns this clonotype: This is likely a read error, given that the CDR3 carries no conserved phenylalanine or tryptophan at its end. The DNA for the CDR3 is TGTGCCAGCAGCTTAGGGTGGGTTAACTATGGCTACACCCTC. This encodes CASSLGWVNYGYTL. The chain joins TRBV11-3 to TRBJ1-2; no clear D gene. The CDR3 runs 14 residues. Trimming cost V 1 base and J 1 base, with 7 bases left between them. Germline-derived CDR1 and CDR2 are SGHNT and YENEEA.

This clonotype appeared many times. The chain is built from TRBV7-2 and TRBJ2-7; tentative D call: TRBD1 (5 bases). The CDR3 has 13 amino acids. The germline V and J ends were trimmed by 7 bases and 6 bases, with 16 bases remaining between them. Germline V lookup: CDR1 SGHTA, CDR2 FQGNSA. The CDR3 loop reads CASTTQGSGEQYF. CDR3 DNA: TGTGCCAGCACTACGCAGGGCTCGGGCGAGCAGTACTTC.

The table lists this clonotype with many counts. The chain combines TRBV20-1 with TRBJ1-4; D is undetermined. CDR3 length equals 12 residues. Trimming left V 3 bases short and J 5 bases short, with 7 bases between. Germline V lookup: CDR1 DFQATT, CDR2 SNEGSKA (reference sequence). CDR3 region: CSASTENEKLFF. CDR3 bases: TGCAGTGCTAGTACGGAGAATGAAAAACTGTTTTTT.

The CDR3 sequence: CATSDSTEFSGANVLTF. The CDR3 DNA follows: TGTGCCACCAGTGATTCGACTGAATTCTCTGGGGCCAACGTCCTGACTTTC. This chain uses TRBV24-1 with TRBJ2-6; D call uncertain. V gave up 2 bases and J gave up 0 bases, with 10 bases separating them. The CDR3 extends over 17 amino acids. CDR1 KGHDR and CDR2 SFDVKD come from the germline V gene.

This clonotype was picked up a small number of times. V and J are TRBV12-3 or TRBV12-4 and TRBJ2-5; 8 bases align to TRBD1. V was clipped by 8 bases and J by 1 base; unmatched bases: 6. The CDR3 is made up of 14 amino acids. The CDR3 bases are TGTGCCAGCGGCGGGACAGGCCGCCAAGAGACCCAGTACTTC. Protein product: CASGGTGRQETQYF.

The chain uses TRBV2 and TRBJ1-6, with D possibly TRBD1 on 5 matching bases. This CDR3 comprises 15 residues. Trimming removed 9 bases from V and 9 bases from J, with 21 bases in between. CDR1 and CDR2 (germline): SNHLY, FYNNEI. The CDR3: CASRVGDPAGSPLHF. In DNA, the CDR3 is TGTGCCAGTCGGGTCGGGGACCCAGCAGGTTCACCCCTCCACTTT.

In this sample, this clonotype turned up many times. The CDR3 DNA sequence: TGCGCCAGCAGCGACCGGGACAGCACTAATGAAAAACTGTTTTTT. Its protein is CASSDRDSTNEKLFF. The gene calls are TRBV5-1 and TRBJ1-4, with 7 bases lining up with TRBD1. Germline values: CDR1 SGHRS, CDR2 YFSETQ. CDR3 length: 15 residues. Unmatched junction bases numbered 5, after V lost 4 bases and J lost 2 bases.

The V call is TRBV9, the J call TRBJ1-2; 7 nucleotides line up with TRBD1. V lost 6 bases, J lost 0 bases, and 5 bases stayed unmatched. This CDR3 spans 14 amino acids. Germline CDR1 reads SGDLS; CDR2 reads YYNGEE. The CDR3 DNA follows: TGTGCCAGCATGCTGACAGGGCCTAACTATGGCTACACCTTC. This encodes CASMLTGPNYGYTF.

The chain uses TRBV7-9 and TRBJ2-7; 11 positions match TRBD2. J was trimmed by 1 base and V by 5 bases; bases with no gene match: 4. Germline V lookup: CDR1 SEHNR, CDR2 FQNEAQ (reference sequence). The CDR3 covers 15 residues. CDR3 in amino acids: CASSKTSGDSYEQYF. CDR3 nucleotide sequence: TGTGCCAGCAGCAAGACTAGCGGGGATTCCTACGAGCAGTACTTC.

The CDR3 nucleotides read TGTGCCAGCCCAAACGATGATAATTCACCCCTCCACTTT. Translating it yields CASPNDDNSPLHF. The V call is TRBV7-8, the J call TRBJ1-6; D remains unclear. The CDR3 sequence is 13 residues long. Trimming cost V 8 bases and J 5 bases, with 10 bases left between them. Germline V gene lookup returns CDR1 SGHVS and CDR2 FQNEAQ.

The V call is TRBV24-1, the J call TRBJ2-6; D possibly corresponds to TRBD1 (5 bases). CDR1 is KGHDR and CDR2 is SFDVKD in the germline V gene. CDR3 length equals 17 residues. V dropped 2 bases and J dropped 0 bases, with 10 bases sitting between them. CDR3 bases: TGTGCCACCAGTGATTGGCAGGGCAGCTCTGGGGCCAACGTCCTGACTTTC. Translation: CATSDWQGSSGANVLTF.

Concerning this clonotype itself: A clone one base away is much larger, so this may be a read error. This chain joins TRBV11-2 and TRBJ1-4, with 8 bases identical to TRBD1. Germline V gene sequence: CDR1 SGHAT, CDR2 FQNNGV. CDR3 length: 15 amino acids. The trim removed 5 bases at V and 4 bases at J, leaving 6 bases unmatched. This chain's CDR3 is CASSPVGTGNEKLFF. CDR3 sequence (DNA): TGTGCCAGCAGCCCCGTCGGGACAGGTAATGAAAAACTGTTTTTT.

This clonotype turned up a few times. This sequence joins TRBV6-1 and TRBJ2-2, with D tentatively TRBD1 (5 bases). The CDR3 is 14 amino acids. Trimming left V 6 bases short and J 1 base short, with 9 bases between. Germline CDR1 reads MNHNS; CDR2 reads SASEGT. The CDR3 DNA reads TGTGCCAGCAGGAACGGACAGAACACCGGGGAGCTGTTTTTT. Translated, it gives CASRNGQNTGELFF.

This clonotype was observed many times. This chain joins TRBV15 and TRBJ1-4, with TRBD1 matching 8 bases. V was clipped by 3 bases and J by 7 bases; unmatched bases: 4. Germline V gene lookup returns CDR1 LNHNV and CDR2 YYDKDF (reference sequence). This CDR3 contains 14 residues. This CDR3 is CATSRDRVSEKLFF. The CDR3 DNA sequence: TGTGCCACCAGCAGGGACAGGGTCAGTGAAAAACTGTTTTTT.

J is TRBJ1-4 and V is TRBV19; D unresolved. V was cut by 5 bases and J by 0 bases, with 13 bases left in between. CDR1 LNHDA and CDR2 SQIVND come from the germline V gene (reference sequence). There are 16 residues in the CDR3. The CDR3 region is CASSPTGRATNEKLFF. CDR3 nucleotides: TGTGCCAGTAGTCCCACCGGAAGGGCAACTAATGAAAAACTGTTTTTT.

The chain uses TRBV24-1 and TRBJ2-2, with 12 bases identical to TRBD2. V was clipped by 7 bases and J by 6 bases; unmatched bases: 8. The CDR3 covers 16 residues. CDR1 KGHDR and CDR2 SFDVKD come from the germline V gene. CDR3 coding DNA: TGTGCCACCAGGGCGACTAGCGGGAGAAGGGCCGGGGAGCTGTTTTTT. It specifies CATRATSGRRAGELFF.

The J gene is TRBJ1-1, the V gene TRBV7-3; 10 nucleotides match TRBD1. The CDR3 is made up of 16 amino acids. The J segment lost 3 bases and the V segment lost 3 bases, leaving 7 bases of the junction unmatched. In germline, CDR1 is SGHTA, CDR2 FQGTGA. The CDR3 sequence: CASSLKRQGADTEAFF. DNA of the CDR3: TGTGCCAGCAGCTTGAAAAGACAGGGGGCCGACACTGAAGCTTTCTTT.